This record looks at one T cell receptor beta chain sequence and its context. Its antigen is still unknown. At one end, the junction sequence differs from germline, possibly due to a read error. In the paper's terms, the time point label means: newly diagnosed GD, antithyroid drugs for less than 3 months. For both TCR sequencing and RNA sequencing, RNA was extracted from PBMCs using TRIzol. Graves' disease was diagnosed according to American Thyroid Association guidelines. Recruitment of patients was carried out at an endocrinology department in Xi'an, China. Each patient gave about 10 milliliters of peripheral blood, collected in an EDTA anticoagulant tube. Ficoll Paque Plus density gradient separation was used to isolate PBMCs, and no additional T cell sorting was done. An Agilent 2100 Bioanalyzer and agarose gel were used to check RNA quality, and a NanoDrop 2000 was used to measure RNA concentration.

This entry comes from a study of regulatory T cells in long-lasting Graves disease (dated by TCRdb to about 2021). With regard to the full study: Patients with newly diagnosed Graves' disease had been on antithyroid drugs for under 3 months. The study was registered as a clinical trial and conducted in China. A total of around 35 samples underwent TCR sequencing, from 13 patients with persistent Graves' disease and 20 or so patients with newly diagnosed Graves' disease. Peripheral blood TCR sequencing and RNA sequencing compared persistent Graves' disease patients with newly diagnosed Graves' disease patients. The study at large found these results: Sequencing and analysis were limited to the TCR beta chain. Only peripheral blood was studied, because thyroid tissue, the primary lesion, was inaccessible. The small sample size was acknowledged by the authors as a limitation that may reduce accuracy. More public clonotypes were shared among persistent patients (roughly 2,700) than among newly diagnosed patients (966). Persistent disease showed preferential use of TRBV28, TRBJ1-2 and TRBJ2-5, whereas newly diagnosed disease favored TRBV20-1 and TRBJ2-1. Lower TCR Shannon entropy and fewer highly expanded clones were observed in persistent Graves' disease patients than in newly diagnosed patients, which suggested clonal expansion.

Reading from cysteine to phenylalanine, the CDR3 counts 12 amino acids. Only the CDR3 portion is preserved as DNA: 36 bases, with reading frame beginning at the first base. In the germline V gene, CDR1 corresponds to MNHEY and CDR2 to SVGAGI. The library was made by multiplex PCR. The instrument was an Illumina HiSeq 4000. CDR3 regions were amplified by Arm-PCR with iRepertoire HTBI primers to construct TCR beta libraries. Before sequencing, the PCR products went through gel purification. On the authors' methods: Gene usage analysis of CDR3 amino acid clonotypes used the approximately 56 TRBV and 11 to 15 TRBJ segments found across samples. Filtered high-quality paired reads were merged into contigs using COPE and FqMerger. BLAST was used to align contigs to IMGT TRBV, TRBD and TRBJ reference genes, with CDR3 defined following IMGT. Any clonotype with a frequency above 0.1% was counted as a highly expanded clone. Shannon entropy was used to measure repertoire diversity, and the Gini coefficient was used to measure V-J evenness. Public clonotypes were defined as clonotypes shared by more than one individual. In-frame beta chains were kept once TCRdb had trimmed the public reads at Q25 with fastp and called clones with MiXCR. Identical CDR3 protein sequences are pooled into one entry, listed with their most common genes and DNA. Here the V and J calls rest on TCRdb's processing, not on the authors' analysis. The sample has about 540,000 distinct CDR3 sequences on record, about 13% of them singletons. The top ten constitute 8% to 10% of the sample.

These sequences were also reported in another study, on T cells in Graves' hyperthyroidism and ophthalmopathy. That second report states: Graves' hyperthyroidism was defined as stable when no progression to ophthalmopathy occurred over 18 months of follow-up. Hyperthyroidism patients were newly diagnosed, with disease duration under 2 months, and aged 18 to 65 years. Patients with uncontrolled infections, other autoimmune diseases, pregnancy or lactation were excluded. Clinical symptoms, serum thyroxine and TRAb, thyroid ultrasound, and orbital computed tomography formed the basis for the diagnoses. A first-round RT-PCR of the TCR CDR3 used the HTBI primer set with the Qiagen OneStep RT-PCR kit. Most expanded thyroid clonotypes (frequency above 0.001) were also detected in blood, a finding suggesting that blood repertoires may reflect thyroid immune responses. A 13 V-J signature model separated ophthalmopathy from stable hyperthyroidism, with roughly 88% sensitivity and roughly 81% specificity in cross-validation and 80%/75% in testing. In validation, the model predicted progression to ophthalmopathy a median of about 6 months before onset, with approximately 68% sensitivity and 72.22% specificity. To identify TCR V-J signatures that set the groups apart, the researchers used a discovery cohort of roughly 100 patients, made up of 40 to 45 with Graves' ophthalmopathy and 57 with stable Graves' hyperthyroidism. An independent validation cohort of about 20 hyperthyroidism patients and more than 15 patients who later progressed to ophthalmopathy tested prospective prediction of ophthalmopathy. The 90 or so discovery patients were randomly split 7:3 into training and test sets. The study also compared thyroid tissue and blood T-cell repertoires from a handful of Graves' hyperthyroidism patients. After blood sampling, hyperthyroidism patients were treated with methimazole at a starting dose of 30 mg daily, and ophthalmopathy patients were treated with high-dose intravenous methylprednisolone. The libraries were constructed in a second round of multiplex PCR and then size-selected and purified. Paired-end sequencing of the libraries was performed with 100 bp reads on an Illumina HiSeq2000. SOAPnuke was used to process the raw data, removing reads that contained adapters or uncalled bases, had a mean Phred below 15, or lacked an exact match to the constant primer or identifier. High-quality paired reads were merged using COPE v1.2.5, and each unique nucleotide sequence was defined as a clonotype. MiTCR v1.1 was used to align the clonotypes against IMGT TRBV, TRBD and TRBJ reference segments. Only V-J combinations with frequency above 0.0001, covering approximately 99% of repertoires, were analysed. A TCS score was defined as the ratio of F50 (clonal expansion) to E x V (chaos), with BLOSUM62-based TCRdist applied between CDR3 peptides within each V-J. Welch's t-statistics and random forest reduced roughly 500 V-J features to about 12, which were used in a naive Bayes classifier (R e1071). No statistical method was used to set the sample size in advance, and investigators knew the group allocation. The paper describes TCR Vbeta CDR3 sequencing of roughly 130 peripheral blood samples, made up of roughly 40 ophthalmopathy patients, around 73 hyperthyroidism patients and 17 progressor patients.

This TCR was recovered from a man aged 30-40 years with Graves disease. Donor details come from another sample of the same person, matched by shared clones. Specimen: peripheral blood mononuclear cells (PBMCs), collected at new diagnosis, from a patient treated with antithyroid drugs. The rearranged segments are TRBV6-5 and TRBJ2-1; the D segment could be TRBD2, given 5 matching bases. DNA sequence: TGTGCCGGCAGTTACGGGGACAATGAGCAGTTCTTC. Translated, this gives CAGSYGDNEQFF.